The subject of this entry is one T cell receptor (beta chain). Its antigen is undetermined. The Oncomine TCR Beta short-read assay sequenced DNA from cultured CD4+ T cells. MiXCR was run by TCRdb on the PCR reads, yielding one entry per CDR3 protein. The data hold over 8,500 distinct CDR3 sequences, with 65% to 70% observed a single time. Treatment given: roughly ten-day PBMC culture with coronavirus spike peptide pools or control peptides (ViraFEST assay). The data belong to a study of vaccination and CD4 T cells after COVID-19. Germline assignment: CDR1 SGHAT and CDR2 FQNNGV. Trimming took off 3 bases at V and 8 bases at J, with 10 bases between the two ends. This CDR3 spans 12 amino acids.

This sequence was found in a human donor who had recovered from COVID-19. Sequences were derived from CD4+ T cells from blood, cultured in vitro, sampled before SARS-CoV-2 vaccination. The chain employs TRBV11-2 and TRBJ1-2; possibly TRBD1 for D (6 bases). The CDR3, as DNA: TGTGCCAGCAGCTTCAGGGGTCGCGGCTACACCTTC. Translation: CASSFRGRGYTF. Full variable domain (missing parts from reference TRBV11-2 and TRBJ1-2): EAGVAQSPRYKIIEKRQSVAFWCNPISGHATLYWYQQILGQGPKLLIQFQNNGVVDDSQLPKDRFSAERLKGVDSTLKIQPAKLEDSAVYLCASSFRGRGYTFGSGTRLTVV.